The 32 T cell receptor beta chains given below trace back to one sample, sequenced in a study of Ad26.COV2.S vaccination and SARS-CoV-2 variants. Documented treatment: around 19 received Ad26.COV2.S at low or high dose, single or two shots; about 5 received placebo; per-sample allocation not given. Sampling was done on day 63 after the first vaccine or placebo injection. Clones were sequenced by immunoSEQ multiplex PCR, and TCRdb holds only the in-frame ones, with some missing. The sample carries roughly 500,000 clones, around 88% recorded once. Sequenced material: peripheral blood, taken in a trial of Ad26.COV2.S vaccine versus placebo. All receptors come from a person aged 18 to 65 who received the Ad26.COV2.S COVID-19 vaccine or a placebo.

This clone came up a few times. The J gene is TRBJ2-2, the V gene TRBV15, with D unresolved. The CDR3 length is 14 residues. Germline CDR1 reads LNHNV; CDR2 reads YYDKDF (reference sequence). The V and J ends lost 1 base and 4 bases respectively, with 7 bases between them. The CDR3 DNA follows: TGTGCCACCAGCAGAGGGTCCAGCACCGGGGAGCTGTTTTTT. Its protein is CATSRGSSTGELFF.

The CDR3 DNA reads TGCGCCAGCAGCTCGGGACAGGGGATTCCTGAAGCTTTCTTT. Translating gives CASSSGQGIPEAFF. The chain is built from TRBV5-1 and TRBJ1-1; 10 positions agree with TRBD1. This CDR3 is built from 14 residues. J lost 6 bases, V lost 3 bases, and 5 bases had no gene match. Germline lookup yields CDR1 SGHRS and CDR2 YFSETQ.

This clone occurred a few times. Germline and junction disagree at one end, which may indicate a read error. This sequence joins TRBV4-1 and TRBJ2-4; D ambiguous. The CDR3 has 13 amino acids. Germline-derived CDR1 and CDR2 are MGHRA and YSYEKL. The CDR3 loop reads CASSPNPSVPLDF. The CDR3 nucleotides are TGCGCCAGCAGCCCCAATCCCTCGGTACCTTTAGACTTC.

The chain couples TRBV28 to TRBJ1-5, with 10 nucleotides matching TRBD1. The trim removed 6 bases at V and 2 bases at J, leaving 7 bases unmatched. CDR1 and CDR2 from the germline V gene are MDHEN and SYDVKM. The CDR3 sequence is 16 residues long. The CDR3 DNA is TGTGCCAGCAGGGACAGGGGGGCGGGTGGCAATCAGCCCCAGCATTTT. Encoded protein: CASRDRGAGGNQPQHF.

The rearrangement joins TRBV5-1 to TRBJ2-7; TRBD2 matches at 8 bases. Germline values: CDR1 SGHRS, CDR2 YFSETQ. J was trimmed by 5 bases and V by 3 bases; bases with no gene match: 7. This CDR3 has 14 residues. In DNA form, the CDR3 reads TGCGCCAGCAGCTCTATAGCGGGAACTCACGAGCAGTACTTC. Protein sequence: CASSSIAGTHEQYF.

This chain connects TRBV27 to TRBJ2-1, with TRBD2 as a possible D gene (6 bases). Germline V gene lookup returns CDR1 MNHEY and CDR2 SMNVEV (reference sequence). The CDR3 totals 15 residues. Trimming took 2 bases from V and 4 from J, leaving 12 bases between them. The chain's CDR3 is CASSLRPGEYNEQFF. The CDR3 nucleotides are TGTGCCAGCAGTTTAAGACCGGGGGAGTACAATGAGCAGTTCTTC.

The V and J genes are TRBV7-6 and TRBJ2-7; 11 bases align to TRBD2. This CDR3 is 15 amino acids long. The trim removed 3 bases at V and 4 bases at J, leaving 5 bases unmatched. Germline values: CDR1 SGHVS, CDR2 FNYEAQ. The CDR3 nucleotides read TGTGCCAGCAGCTTGACTAGCGGGATGGGATACGAGCAGTACTTC. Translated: CASSLTSGMGYEQYF.

In nucleotides, the CDR3 is TGTGCCAGCAGAGAGGGGGGGAGGAGGTCCTACAATGAGCAGTTCTTC. Protein sequence: CASREGGRRSYNEQFF. The rearrangement joins TRBV2 to TRBJ2-1; a weak D match, TRBD2 (7 bases). Germline CDR1 and CDR2: SNHLY and FYNNEI. The CDR3 loop spans 16 amino acids. Trimming took off 6 bases at V and 1 base at J, with 16 bases between the two ends.

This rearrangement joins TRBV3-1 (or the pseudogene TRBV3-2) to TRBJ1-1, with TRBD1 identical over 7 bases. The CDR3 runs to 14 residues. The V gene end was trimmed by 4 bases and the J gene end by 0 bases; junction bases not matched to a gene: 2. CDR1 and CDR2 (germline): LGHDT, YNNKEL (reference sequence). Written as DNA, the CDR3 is TGTGCCAGCAGCCGGGGACAGCTGAACACTGAAGCTTTCTTT. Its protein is CASSRGQLNTEAFF.

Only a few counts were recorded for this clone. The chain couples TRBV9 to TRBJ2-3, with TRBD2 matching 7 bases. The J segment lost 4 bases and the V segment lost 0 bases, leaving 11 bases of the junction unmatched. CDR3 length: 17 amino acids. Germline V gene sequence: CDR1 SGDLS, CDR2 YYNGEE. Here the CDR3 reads CASSVAPGGAGADTQYF. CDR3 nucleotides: TGTGCCAGCAGCGTAGCCCCCGGTGGGGCGGGAGCAGATACGCAGTATTTT.

Written as DNA, the CDR3 is TGTGCCAGCCTTGGGGGACTCTATGGCTACACCTTC. This translates into CASLGGLYGYTF. J is TRBJ1-2 and V is TRBV28; maybe TRBD1 (5 bases). The CDR3 is 12 amino acids. Germline V lookup: CDR1 MDHEN, CDR2 SYDVKM. V lost 8 bases, J lost 4 bases, and 11 bases lay in between.

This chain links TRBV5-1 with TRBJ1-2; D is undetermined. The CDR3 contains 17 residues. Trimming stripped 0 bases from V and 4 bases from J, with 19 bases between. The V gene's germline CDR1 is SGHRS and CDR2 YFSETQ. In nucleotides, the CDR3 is TGCGCCAGCAGCTTGGGGGGTCGGAGGGCTATTGTCTATGGCTACACCTTC. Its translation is CASSLGGRRAIVYGYTF.

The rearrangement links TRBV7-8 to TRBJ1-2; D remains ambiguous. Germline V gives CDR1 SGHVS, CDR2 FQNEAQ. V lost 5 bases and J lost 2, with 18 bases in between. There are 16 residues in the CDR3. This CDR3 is CASSPAGVLRNYGYTF. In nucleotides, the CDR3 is TGTGCCAGCAGCCCGGCTGGGGTCCTCCGAAACTATGGCTACACCTTC. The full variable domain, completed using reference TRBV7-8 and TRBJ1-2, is GAGVSQSPRYKVAKRGQDVALRCDPISGHVSLFWYQQALGQGPEFLTYFQNEAQLDKSGLPSDRFFAERPEGSVSTLKIQRTQQEDSAVYLCASSPAGVLRNYGYTFGSGTRLTVV.

The CDR3 bases are TGTGCCAGCAGCCAAAGGGCCTCCTTCAATCAGCCCCAGCATTTT. Its translation: CASSQRASFNQPQHF. The chain joins TRBV6-6 to TRBJ1-5; D gene unclear. V was clipped by 6 bases and J by 3 bases, with 15 bases between them. The germline V gene has CDR1 MNHNY and CDR2 SVGAGI (reference sequence). This CDR3 region has 15 residues.

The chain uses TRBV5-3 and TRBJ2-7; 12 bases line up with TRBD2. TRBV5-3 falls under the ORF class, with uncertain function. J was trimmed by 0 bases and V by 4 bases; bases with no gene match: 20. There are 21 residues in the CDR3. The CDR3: CARSKTTTTSGSPKSSYEQYF. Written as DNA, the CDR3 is TGTGCCAGAAGCAAAACAACCACGACTAGCGGGAGCCCCAAGAGCTCCTACGAGCAGTACTTC.

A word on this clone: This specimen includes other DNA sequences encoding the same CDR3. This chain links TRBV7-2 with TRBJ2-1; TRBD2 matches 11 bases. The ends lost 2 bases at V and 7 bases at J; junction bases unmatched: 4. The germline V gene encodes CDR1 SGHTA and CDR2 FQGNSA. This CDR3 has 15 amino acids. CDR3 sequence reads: CASSLTSGSVNEQFF. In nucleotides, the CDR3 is TGTGCCAGCAGCTTAACTAGCGGGAGTGTGAATGAGCAGTTCTTC.

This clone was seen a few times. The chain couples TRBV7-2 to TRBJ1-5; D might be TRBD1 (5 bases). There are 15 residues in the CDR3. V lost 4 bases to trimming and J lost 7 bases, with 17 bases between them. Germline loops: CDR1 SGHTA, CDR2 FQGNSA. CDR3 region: CASSSEGRVWQPQHF. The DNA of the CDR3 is TGTGCCAGCAGCTCCGAGGGCAGGGTTTGGCAGCCCCAGCATTTT.

This CDR3 reads CASSFDQPQHF. The CDR3 DNA is TGTGCCAGCAGTTTCGATCAGCCCCAGCATTTT. This sequence joins TRBV6-2 or TRBV6-3 and TRBJ1-5; no clear D gene. Germline CDR1 MNHEY, CDR2 SVGEGT. The V end was cut by 4 bases, the J end by 5 bases, with 3 bases between. The CDR3 is 11 residues long.

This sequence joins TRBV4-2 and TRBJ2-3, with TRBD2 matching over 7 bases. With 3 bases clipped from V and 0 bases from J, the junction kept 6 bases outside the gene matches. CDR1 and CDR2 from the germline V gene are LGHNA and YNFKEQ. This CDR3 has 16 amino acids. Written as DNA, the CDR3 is TGTGCCAGCAGCCAGCAGGGCGGGAGAAGCACAGATACGCAGTATTTT. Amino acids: CASSQQGGRSTDTQYF.

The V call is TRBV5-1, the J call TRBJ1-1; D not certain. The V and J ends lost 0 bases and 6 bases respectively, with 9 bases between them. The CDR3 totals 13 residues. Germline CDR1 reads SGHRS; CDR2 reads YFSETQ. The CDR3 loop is CASSLDRRSEAFF. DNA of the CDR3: TGCGCCAGCAGCTTGGATCGACGATCTGAAGCTTTCTTT.

CDR3 in amino acids: CASSPGSFSLPPLHF. The CDR3 DNA reads as TGTGCCAGCAGCCCAGGGTCCTTCTCCTTGCCACCCCTCCACTTT. This chain connects TRBV2 to TRBJ1-6; D perhaps matches TRBD1 (5 bases). V was pared by 6 bases and J by 11 bases, with 20 bases between. This CDR3 is 15 amino acids long. Looked up from germline, CDR1 is SNHLY and CDR2 is FYNNEI.

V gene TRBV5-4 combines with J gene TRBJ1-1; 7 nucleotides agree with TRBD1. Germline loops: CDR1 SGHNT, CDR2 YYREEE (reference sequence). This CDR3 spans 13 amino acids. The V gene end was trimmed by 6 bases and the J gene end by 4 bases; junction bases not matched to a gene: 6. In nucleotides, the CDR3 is TGTGCCAGCAACAAAGACAGGGCCACTGAAGCTTTCTTT. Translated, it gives CASNKDRATEAFF.

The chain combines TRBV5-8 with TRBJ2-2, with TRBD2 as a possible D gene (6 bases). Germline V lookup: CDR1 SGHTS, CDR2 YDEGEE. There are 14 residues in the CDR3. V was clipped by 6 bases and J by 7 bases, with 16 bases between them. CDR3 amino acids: CASTPLMGGGELFF. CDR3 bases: TGTGCCAGCACCCCCTTGATGGGGGGCGGGGAGCTGTTTTTT.

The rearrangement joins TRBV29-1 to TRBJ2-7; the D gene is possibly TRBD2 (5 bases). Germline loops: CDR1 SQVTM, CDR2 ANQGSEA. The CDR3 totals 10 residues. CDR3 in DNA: TGCTTATCGGGATGCGACGAGCAGTACTTC. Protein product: CLSGCDEQYF.

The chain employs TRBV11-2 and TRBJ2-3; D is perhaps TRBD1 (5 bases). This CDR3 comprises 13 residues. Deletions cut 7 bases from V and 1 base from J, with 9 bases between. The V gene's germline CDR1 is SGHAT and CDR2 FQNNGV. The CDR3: CASTLTGTDTQYF. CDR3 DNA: TGTGCCAGCACCCTGACAGGCACAGATACGCAGTATTTT.

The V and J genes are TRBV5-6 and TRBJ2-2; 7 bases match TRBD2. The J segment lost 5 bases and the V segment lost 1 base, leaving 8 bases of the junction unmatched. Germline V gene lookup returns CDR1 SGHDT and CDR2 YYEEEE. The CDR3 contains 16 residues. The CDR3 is CASSLNPGGSTGELFF. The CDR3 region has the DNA TGTGCCAGCAGCTTGAACCCGGGAGGCTCAACCGGGGAGCTGTTTTTT.

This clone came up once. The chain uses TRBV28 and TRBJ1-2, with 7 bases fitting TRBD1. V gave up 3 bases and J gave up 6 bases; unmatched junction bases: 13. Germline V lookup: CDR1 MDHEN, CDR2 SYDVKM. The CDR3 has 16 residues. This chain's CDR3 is CASSLSPGGRFHGYTF. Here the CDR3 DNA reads TGTGCCAGCAGTTTGTCTCCAGGGGGTCGGTTTCATGGCTACACCTTC.

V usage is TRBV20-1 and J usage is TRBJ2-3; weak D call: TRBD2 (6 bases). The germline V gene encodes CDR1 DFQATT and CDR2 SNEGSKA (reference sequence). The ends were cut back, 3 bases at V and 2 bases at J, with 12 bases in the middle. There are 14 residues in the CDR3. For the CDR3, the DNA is TGCAGTGCTAGTGGGGGGAGAGCCACAGATACGCAGTATTTT. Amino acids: CSASGGRATDTQYF.

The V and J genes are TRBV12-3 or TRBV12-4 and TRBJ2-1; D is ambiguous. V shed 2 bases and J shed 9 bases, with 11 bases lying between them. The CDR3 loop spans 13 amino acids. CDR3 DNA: TGTGCCAGCAGTTTATTTGACTGGGCTGAGCAGTTCTTC. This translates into CASSLFDWAEQFF.

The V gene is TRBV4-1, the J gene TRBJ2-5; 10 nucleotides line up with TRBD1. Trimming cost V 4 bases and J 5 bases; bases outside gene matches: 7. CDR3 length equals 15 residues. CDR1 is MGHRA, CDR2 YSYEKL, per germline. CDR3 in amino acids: CASSLDRGLLETQYF. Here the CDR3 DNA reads TGCGCCAGCAGCCTGGACAGGGGGTTGTTGGAGACCCAGTACTTC.

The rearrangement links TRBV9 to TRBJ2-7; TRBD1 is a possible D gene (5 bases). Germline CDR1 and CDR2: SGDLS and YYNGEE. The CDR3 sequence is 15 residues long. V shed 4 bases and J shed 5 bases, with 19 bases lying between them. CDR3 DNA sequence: TGTGCCAGCAGCCGATCAGGGCTCTCCGTCCACGAGCAGTACTTC. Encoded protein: CASSRSGLSVHEQYF.

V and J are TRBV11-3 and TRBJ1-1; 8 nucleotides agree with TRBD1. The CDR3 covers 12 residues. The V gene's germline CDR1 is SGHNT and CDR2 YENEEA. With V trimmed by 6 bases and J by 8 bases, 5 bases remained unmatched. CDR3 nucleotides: TGTGCCAGCAGGAACAGGGGGACAGAAGCTTTCTTT. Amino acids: CASRNRGTEAFF.